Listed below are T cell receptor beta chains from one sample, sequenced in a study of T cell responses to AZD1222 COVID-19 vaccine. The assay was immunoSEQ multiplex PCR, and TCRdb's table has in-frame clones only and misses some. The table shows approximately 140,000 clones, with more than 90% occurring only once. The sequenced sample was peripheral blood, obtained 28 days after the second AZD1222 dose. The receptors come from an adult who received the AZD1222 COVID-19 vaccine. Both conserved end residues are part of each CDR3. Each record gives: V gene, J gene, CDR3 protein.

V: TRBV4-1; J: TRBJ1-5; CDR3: CASSQPQGASNQPQHF
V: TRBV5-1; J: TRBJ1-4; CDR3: CASLGPGPNEKLFF
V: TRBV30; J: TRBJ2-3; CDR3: CAWSWSGGGSTDTQYF
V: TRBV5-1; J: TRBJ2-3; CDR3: CASSLAQLGADTQYF
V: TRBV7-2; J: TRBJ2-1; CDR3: CASSLGLAGGPNEQFF
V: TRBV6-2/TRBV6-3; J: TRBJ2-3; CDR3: CASSASWGGGYTDTQYF
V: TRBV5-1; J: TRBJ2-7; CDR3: CASSPPSGGHYEQYF
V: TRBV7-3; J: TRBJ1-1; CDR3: CASTTLSNTEAFF
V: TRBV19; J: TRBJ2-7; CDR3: CASSIRWGGRYEQYF
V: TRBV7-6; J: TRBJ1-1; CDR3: CASSLGGRTEAFF
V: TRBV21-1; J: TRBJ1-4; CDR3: CASSKKPLPGTNEKLFF
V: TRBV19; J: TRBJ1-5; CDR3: CASRETENQPQHF
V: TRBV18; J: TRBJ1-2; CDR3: CASSPPGDSIYGYTF
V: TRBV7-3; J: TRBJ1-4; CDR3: CASIPPEDRRDDPLFF
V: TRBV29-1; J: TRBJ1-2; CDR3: CSVERDSGYTF
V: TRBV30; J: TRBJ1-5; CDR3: CAWSVDGGPQHF
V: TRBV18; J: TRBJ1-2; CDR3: CASSPGGFSNYGYTF
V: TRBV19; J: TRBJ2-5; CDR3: CASSRTSGSKTQYF
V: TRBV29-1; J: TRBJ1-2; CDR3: CSVSDINYGYTF
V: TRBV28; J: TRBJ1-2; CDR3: CASSFLGSLNGYTF
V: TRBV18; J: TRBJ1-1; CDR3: CASSPTNTEAFF
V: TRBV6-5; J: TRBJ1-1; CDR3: CASTTDEGAEAFF
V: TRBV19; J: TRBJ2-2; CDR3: CASGGQGETGELFF
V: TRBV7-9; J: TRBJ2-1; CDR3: CATLPPGLAYNEQFF
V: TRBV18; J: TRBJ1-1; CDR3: CASSPSDRGDTEAFF
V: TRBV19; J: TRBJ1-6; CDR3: CASIGRYNSPLHF
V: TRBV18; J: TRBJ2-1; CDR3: CASSGGGEQFF
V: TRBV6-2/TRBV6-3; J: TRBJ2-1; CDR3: CASSSRTSGGNEQFF
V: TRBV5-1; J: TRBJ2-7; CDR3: CASSLRLMQRTSGGLKYEQYF
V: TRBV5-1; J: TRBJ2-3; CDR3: CASSLEDIVVDTQYF
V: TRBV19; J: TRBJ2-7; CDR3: CASTPPGGPYEQYF
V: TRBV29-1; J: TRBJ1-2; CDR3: CSATTGEGSGGYTF
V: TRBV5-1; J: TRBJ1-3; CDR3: CASSLGSAGNTIYF
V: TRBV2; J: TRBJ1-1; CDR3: CASSTQRRTEAFF
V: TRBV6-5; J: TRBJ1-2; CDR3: CASSYDQHNYGYTF
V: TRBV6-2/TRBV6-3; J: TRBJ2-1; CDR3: CASSYLEVSNEQFF
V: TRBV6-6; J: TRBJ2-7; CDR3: CASSPTGGSYEQYF
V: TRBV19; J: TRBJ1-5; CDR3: CASSIGNSNQPQHF
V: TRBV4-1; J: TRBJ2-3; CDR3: CASSQGFFSTDTQYF
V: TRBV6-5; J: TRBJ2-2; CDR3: CASGWSFDTGELFF
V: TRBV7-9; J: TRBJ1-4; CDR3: CASSPSGGGAGEKLFF
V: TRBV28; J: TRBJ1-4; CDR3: CASSSNSLNEKLFF
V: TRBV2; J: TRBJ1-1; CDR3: CASSEFTTILAAFF
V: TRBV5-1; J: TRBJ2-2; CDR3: CASSSQGWTGELFF
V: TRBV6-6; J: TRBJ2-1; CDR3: CASSTGQGYIVNEQFF
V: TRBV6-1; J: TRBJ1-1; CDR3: CASSDGGRTEAFF
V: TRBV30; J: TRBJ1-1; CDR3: CAWCPGQGWTEAFF
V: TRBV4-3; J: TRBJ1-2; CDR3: CASSQGDYGYTF
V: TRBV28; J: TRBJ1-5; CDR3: CASSLALTGQSNQPQHF
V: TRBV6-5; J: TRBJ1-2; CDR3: CASSYNRARDGYTF
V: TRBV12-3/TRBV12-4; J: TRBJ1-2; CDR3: CASSPGYSYGYTF